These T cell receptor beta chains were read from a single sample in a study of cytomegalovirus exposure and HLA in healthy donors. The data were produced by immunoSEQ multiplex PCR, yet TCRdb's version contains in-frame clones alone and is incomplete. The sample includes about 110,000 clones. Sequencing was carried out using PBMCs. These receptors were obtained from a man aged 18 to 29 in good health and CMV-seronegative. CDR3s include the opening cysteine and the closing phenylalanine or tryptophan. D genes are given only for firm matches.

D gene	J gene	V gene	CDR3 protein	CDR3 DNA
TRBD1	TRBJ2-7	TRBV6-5	CASRGGQGGYEQYF	TGTGCCAGCAGGGGGGGACAGGGGGGATACGAGCAGTACTTC
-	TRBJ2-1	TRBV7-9	CASSSRTIAQSEQFF	TGTGCCAGCAGCTCCCGAACCATAGCGCAGAGTGAGCAGTTCTTC
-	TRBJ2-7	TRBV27	CASSLQGSSYEQYF	TGTGCCAGCAGTTTACAGGGAAGCTCCTACGAGCAGTACTTC
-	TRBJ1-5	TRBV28	CASTPRVWQPQHF	TGTGCCAGCACCCCCAGGGTATGGCAGCCCCAGCATTTT
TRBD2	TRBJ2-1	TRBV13	CASSPPTSGFASSYNEQFF	TGTGCCAGCAGCCCCCCGACTAGCGGGTTTGCGAGCTCCTACAATGAGCAGTTCTTC
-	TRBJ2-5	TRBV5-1	CASSLVLADQETQYF	TGCGCCAGCAGCTTGGTATTAGCGGACCAAGAGACCCAGTACTTC
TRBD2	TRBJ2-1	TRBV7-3	CASRKTSSGYPQFF	TGTGCCAGCAGGAAAACATCTAGCGGGTATCCTCAGTTCTTC
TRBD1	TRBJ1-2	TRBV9	CASSLDLGQGRYGYTF	TGTGCCAGCAGCCTTGACTTGGGACAGGGAAGATATGGCTACACCTTC
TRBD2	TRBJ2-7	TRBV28	CASSWLALAGVYEQYF	TGTGCCAGCAGCTGGCTAGCACTAGCGGGAGTCTACGAGCAGTACTTC
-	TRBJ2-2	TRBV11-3	CASSLDGTGELFF	TGTGCCAGCAGCTTAGACGGCACCGGGGAGCTGTTTTTT
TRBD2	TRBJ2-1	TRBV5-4	CASSSRRTSAYNEQFF	TGTGCCAGCAGCTCAAGGAGGACTAGCGCTTACAATGAGCAGTTCTTC
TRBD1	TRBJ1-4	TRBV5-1	CASRRTGTATNEKLFF	TGCGCCAGCAGACGGACAGGGACGGCAACTAATGAAAAACTGTTTTTT
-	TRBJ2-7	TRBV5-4	CASSLWQSYEQYF	TGTGCCAGCAGCTTATGGCAGTCCTACGAGCAGTACTTC
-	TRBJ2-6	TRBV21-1	CASSKRPIRTGRYPTSGANVLTF	TGTGCCAGCAGCAAAAGGCCAATTCGCACGGGTCGATACCCCACATCTGGGGCCAACGTCCTGACTTTC
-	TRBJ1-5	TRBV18	CASSPQGDQPQHF	TGTGCCAGCTCACCACAGGGAGATCAGCCCCAGCATTTT
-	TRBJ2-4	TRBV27	CASSLFPINIQYF	TGTGCCAGCAGTTTATTCCCAATAAACATTCAGTACTTC
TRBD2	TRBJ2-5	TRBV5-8	CASLHAILAGGRDQYF	TGTGCCAGCCTCCATGCGATACTAGCGGGGGGAAGAGACCAGTACTTC
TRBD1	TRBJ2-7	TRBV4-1	CASSQVFRGRNEQYF	TGCGCCAGCAGCCAAGTTTTCAGGGGGCGAAACGAGCAGTACTTC
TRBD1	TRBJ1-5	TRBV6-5	CASSPTGGGNQPQHF	TGTGCCAGCAGTCCGACAGGGGGCGGCAATCAGCCCCAGCATTTT
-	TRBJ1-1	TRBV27	CASSGGLRNTEAFF	TGTGCCAGCAGTGGCGGACTGAGGAACACTGAAGCTTTCTTT
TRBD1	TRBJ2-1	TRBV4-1	CASSQGQVVYNEQFF	TGCGCCAGCAGCCAGGGACAGGTAGTCTACAATGAGCAGTTCTTC
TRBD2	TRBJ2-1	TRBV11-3	CASSPLAGVSYNEQFF	TGTGCCAGCAGCCCACTAGCGGGTGTTTCCTACAATGAGCAGTTCTTC
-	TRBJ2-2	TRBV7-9	CASSVHRDTNTGELFF	TGTGCCAGCAGCGTCCACAGGGATACGAACACCGGGGAGCTGTTTTTT
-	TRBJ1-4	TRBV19	CASRQPGRTDEKLFF	TGTGCCAGTAGACAACCGGGGAGGACGGATGAAAAACTGTTTTTT
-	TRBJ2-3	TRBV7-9	CASSRETGDTQYF	TGTGCCAGCAGCCGGGAAACGGGAGATACGCAGTATTTT
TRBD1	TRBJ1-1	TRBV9	CASSGTGGPNTEAFF	TGTGCCAGCAGCGGGACAGGGGGCCCAAACACTGAAGCTTTCTTT
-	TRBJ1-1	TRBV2	CASTLVTEAFF	TGTGCCAGCACCCTCGTTACTGAAGCTTTCTTT
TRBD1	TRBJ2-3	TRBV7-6	CASSLGTGISDTQYF	TGTGCCAGCAGCTTAGGGACAGGGATTTCAGATACGCAGTATTTT
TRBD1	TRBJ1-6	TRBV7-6	CASSRTGGNSPLHF	TGTGCCAGCAGCCGGACAGGGGGTAATTCACCCCTCCACTTT
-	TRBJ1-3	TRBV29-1	CSVDDRGRAGNTIYF	TGCAGCGTTGACGACCGCGGGAGGGCCGGAAACACCATATATTTT
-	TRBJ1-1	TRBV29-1	CSVEVGGGRTEAFF	TGCAGCGTTGAAGTGGGAGGGGGGAGGACTGAAGCTTTCTTT
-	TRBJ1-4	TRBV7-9	CASSLERQNEKLFF	TGTGCCAGCAGCTTAGAGAGACAGAATGAAAAACTGTTTTTT
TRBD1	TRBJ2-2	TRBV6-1	CASRRTGNTGELFF	TGTGCCAGCAGGAGGACAGGAAACACCGGGGAGCTGTTTTTT
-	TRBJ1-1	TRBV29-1	CSVGSSGLTNTEAFF	TGCAGCGTTGGCAGCTCGGGACTGACGAACACTGAAGCTTTCTTT
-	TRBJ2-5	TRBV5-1	CASSLGYSQGFETQYF	TGCGCCAGCAGCTTGGGGTACTCACAGGGATTTGAGACCCAGTACTTC
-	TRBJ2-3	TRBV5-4	CASSLDSSGRNTDTQYF	TGTGCCAGCAGCTTGGATTCCAGTGGGAGGAACACAGATACGCAGTATTTT
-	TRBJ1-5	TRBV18	CASSSLDSSNQPQHF	TGTGCCAGCTCATCGCTGGACAGCAGCAATCAGCCCCAGCATTTT
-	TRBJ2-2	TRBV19	CASTISPNLDGELFF	TGTGCCAGTACCATATCCCCAAATCTAGACGGGGAGCTGTTTTTT
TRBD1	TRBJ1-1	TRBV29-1	CSVENRGFDTEAFF	TGCAGCGTTGAAAACAGGGGATTCGACACTGAAGCTTTCTTT
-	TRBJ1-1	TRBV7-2	CASSLGGFRATEAFF	TGTGCCAGCAGCTTGGGTGGTTTCAGGGCCACTGAAGCTTTCTTT
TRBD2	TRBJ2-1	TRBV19	CASSAGLAGFEQFF	TGTGCCAGTAGTGCGGGACTAGCGGGATTTGAGCAGTTCTTC
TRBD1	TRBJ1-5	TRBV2	CASSLTGVQPQHF	TGTGCCAGCAGTCTGACAGGGGTTCAGCCCCAGCATTTT
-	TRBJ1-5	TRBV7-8	CASSLAPGRNQPQHF	TGTGCCAGCAGCTTAGCGCCAGGTAGAAATCAGCCCCAGCATTTT
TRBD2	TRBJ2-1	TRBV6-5	CASRGLAGGGNEQFF	TGTGCCAGCAGAGGACTAGCGGGAGGCGGTAATGAGCAGTTCTTC
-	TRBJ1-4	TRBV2	CASSEREGSGLFF	TGTGCCAGCAGTGAAAGGGAGGGATCAGGGCTGTTTTTT
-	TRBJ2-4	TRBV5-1	CASSLEGGGSKNIQYF	TGCGCCAGCAGCTTGGAGGGGGGGGGCTCCAAAAACATTCAGTACTTC
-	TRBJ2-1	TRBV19	CASSIGTTEQFF	TGTGCCAGTAGTATAGGGACTACCGAGCAGTTCTTC
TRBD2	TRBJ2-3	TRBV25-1	CATGLRTSGGSRPDTQYF	TGTGCCACAGGATTACGGACTAGCGGGGGGAGCCGGCCAGATACGCAGTATTTT